This record looks at one T cell receptor (beta chain) sequence and its context. In the authors' workflow: Amplification of reference gene primers was used by the study to estimate nucleated cell counts. Assay: immunoSEQ multiplex PCR; the TCRdb copy retains only in-frame clones and omits some. V, J and clone size are taken as reported in that table, and D and trimming were inferred from the DNA itself. The table records about 87,000 clones, about 87% of them present only once. The sample comes from a study of blood T cell repertoires in COVID-19. Study background: Whether acute or convalescent, the COVID-19 samples came from the United States, Italy and Spain. The cDNA or gDNA used as material had been derived from T cells, B-cell-depleted T cells, or PBMCs.

The sequenced sample consisted of peripheral blood. The source of this sequence is a man aged 40-49 years with acute or convalescent COVID-19.

As DNA, the CDR3 is TGCGCCAGCAGCTTCGGGGCAGGGAGGACAGATACGCAGTATTTT. This translates into CASSFGAGRTDTQYF. The chain is built from TRBV5-1 and TRBJ2-3, with D possibly TRBD2 on 6 matching bases. The length of the CDR3 is 15 residues. Trimming removed 2 bases from V and 3 bases from J, with 13 bases in between. Germline-derived CDR1 and CDR2 are SGHRS and YFSETQ.